The rows below give T cell receptor beta chains drawn from one sample of a study of blood T cell repertoires in COVID-19. TCRdb keeps only in-frame clones here, not all; method: immunoSEQ multiplex PCR. The sample consists of 120,000 or so clones, 65% to 90% of them appearing once. Sample: peripheral blood. All receptors come from a woman of 80 years or more with acute or convalescent COVID-19. Each CDR3 is given with its conserved first and last residue. The D gene is left open where the match is weak. Size is stated for part of the rows, as once, few or many counts, or as a class when the clone is expanded.

clone_size j_call v_call d_call cdr3_nt cdr3_aa
. TRBJ2-3 TRBV19 . TGTGCCAGTAGTCTGACTCCCCCGAGGCCGACAGATACGCAGTATTTT CASSLTPPRPTDTQYF
. TRBJ1-6 TRBV6-5 . TGTGCCAGCAGTCGCCTTTCGCGTTCACCCCTCCACTTT CASSRLSRSPLHF
. TRBJ1-2 TRBV19 . TGTGCCAGTACCCGACAGTCCTCCGGAAACTATGGCTACACCTTC CASTRQSSGNYGYTF
. TRBJ1-5 TRBV4-2 TRBD1 TGTGCCAGCAGCCAAGAAAGTGCTCGGGACAGTCCAAATCAGCCCCAGCATTTT CASSQESARDSPNQPQHF
. TRBJ1-1 TRBV6-5 . TGTGCCACCGTACTCCGACAGTACACTGAAGCTTTCTTT CATVLRQYTEAFF
. TRBJ1-2 TRBV28 . TGTGCCACCCTGGCTCTAGTTAGTCGAGCTTTCACCTTC CATLALVSRAFTF
. TRBJ2-7 TRBV6-1 . TGTGCCAGCAGTGAATTCTGGAGGATGGGCGAGCAGTACTTC CASSEFWRMGEQYF
. TRBJ1-6 TRBV5-5 TRBD1 TGTGCCAGCAGCCCCGACCTCAGACAGGGGAAGTCACCCCTCCACTTT CASSPDLRQGKSPLHF
. TRBJ1-1 TRBV29-1 . TGCAGCGTTGGGACAGCCCCAGACACTGAAGCTTTCTTT CSVGTAPDTEAFF
. TRBJ1-6 TRBV5-1 . TGCGCCAGCAGCTTGGAACCGTCAGATCTCTATAATTCACCCCTCCACTTT CASSLEPSDLYNSPLHF
. TRBJ1-3 TRBV23-1 . TGCGCCAGCAGTCAGGCAGTGAACTCTGGAAACACCATATATTTT CASSQAVNSGNTIYF
. TRBJ2-1 TRBV5-6 . TGTGCCAGCAGCTGGGGAGGACCGCGCGGTAGGAATGAGCAGTTCTTC CASSWGGPRGRNEQFF
. TRBJ2-5 TRBV7-9 TRBD2 TGTGCCAGCAGCTTACTCCGGGGGGGGCAAGAGACCCAGTACTTC CASSLLRGGQETQYF
. TRBJ1-1 TRBV27 . TGTGCCAGCAGTTTATCGGTGGGGCGGGGTACTGAAGCTTTCTTT CASSLSVGRGTEAFF
. TRBJ2-3 TRBV3-1/TRBV3-2 TRBD1 TGTGCCAGCAGCCCTGGGACAGGCTGGGGCACAGATACGCAGTATTTT CASSPGTGWGTDTQYF
once TRBJ1-6 TRBV11-2 . TGTGCCAGCAGCTTAGATCGGTATTCACCCCTCCACTTT CASSLDRYSPLHF
. TRBJ1-6 TRBV28 TRBD1 TGTGCCAGCAGCCAAGGGGGCGCGAGGAATTCACCCCTCCACTTT CASSQGGARNSPLHF
. TRBJ1-2 TRBV9 TRBD1 TGTGCCAGCAGCGTAGGCGGGACAGGGGTCCTCCTTCGTGGCTACACCTTC CASSVGGTGVLLRGYTF
. TRBJ1-6 TRBV4-3 TRBD1 TGCGCCAGCAGCCAAGCGGGGACAGGGGTTCAATCACCCCTCCACTTT CASSQAGTGVQSPLHF
. TRBJ2-2 TRBV7-2 . TGTGCCAGCAGCCCAGACAGGAACACCGGGGAGCTGTTTTTT CASSPDRNTGELFF
few TRBJ1-2 TRBV9 . TGTGCCAGCAGCGTAGCGGGGAACCCAAAGACTGGCTACACCTTC CASSVAGNPKTGYTF
. TRBJ1-6 TRBV18 TRBD1 TGTGCCAGCTCACCCACCGGGACAGGGCTCGGGGGCCGGGTATCACCCCTCCACTTT CASSPTGTGLGGRVSPLHF
. TRBJ1-3 TRBV6-1 . TGTGCCAGCACCTCACTTCCTGGAAACACCATATATTTT CASTSLPGNTIYF
once TRBJ1-3 TRBV2 . TGTGCCACGTCCCGGGACATCGGCGGGGGAAACACCATATATTTT CATSRDIGGGNTIYF
. TRBJ2-1 TRBV5-1 TRBD1 TGCGCCAGCAGCTTGTTGTCAGGGGGCAATGAGCAGTTCTTC CASSLLSGGNEQFF
. TRBJ1-1 TRBV6-5 . TGTGCCAGCAGTTGGAGGGGGGGAGCTTTCTTT CASSWRGGAFF
. TRBJ1-2 TRBV5-4 TRBD1 TGTGCCAGCAGCGGGACAGGGAACTATGGCTACACCTTC CASSGTGNYGYTF
. TRBJ2-3 TRBV10-3 . TGTGCCATCAGTGGACAGGACACAGATACGCAGTATTTT CAISGQDTDTQYF
. TRBJ2-7 TRBV13 TRBD2 TGTGCCAGCAGCCTGGCGGGATTTACTAGCGGGGGAACCTACGAGCAGTACTTC CASSLAGFTSGGTYEQYF
few TRBJ1-2 TRBV9 . TGTGCCAGCAGCACGGGGAATTGGGCGTATGGCTACACCTTC CASSTGNWAYGYTF
. TRBJ2-1 TRBV4-1 TRBD2 TGCGCCAGCAGCCTTTCCAGCGGGGGGCGGGAGAATGAGCAGTTCTTC CASSLSSGGRENEQFF
. TRBJ1-1 TRBV9 . TGTGCCAGCAGCGTAGTAGATCCACTGAACACTGAAGCTTTCTTT CASSVVDPLNTEAFF
. TRBJ1-3 TRBV3-1/TRBV3-2 . TGTGCCAGCAGCCAAGGACAGGCCACTGGAAACACCATATATTTT CASSQGQATGNTIYF
. TRBJ2-1 TRBV7-3 TRBD2 TGTGCCAGCAGCTCCTGGGCGGGGGGGAATGAGCAGTTCTTC CASSSWAGGNEQFF
. TRBJ1-2 TRBV7-2 TRBD1 TGTGCCAGCAGCCTTAGCTCCGGGACAGGGGGCTATGGCTACACCTTC CASSLSSGTGGYGYTF
. TRBJ1-2 TRBV10-3 . TGTGCCATCAGCCAGGGTCCTTATGGCTACACCTTC CAISQGPYGYTF
. TRBJ1-5 TRBV24-1 TRBD1 TGTGCCACCAGTGCAGGGGGCGAGCAGCCCCAGCATTTT CATSAGGEQPQHF
. TRBJ2-7 TRBV6-5 . TGTGCCAGCAGTTACTTGAGGGTGGGATACGAGCAGTACTTC CASSYLRVGYEQYF
once TRBJ2-2 TRBV5-6 . TGTGCCAGCAGTCGAGCGGGGAACACCGGGGAGCTGTTTTTT CASSRAGNTGELFF
. TRBJ2-7 TRBV5-1 . TGCGCCAGCAGTTGGATGGGCCAAGGTCCTTACGAGCAGTACTTC CASSWMGQGPYEQYF
. TRBJ2-6 TRBV24-1 . TGTGCCACCTCCAGGGGTGGTGAGCGAGGGAATCGCGGGGCCAACGTCCTGACTTTC CATSRGGERGNRGANVLTF